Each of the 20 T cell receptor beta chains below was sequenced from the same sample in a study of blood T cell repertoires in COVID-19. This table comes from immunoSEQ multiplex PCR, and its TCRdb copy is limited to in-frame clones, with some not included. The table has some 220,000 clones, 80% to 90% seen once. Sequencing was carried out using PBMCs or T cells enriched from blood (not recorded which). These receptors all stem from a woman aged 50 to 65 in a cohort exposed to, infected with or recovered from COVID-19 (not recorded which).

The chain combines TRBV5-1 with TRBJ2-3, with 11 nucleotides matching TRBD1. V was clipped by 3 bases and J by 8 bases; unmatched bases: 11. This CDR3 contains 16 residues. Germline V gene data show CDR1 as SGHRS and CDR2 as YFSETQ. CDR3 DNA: TGCGCCAGCAGCTCATCCGGGACAGGGGGTCTCGGTACGCAGTATTTT. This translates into CASSSSGTGGLGTQYF.

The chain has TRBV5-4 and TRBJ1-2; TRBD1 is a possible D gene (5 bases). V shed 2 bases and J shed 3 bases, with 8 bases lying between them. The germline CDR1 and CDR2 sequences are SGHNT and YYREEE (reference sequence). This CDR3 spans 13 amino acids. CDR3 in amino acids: CASSLGRDYGYTF. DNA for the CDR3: TGTGCCAGCAGCTTAGGCAGGGACTATGGCTACACCTTC.

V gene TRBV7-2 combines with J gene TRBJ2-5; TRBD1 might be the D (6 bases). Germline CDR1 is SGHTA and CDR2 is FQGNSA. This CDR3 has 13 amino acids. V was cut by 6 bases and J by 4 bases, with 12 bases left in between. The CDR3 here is CASRRTEGETQYF. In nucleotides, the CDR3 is TGTGCCAGCAGACGGACAGAGGGAGAGACCCAGTACTTC.

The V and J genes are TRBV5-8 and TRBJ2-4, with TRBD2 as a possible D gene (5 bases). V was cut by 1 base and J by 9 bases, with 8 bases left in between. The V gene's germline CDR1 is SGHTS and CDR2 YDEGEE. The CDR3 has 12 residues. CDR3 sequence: CASSLTEGIQYF. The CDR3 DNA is TGTGCCAGCAGCTTGACAGAGGGCATTCAGTACTTC.

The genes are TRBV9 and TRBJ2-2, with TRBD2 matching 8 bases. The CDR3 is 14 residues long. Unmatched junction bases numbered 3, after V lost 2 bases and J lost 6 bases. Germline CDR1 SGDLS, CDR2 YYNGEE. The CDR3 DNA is TGTGCCAGCAGCGTCGGGGGGGCTGCCGGGGAGCTGTTTTTT. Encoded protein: CASSVGGAAGELFF.

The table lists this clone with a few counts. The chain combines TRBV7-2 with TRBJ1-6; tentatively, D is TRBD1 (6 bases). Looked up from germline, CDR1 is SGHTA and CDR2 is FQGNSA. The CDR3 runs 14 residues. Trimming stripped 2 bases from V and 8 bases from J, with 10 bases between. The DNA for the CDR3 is TGTGCCAGCAGCTTAAAACAGGGTTATTCACCCCTCCACTTT. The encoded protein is CASSLKQGYSPLHF. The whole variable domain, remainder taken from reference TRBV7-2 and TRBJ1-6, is GAGVSQSPSNKVTEKGKDVELRCDPISGHTALYWYRQSLGQGLEFLIYFQGNSAPDKSGLPSDRFSAERTGGSVSTLTIQRTQQEDSAVYLCASSLKQGYSPLHFGNGTRLTVT.

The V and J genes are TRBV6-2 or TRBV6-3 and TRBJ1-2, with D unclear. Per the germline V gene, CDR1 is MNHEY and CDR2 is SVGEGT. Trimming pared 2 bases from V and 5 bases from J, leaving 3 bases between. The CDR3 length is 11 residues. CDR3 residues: CASSYPYGYTF. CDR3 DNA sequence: TGTGCCAGCAGTTACCCTTATGGCTACACCTTC.

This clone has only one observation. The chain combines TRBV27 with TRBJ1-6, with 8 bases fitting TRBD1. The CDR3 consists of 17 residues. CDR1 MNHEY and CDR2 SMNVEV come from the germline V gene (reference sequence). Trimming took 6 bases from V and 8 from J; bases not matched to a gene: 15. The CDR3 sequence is CASRIQSGTGFHSPLHF. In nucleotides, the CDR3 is TGTGCCAGCAGAATTCAATCCGGGACAGGTTTTCATTCACCCCTCCACTTT.

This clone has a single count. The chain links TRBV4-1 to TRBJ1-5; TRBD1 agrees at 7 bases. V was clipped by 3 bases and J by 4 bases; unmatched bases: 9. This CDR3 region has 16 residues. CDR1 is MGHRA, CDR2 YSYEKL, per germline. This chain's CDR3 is CASSQVGTAGNQPQHF. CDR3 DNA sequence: TGCGCCAGCAGCCAGGTCGGGACAGCGGGTAATCAGCCCCAGCATTTT.

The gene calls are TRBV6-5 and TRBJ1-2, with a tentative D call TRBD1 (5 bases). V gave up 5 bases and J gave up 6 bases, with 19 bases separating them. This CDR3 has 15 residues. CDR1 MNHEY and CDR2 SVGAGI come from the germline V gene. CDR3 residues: CASSLIGGGIHGYTF. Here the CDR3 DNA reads TGTGCCAGCAGTCTCATTGGCGGGGGTATCCATGGCTACACCTTC.

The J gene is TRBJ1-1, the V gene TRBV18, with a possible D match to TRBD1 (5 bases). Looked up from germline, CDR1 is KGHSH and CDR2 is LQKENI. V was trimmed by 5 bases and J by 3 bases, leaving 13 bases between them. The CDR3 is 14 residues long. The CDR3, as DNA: TGTGCCAGCTCATTTTTCCAGGGCGACACTGAAGCTTTCTTT. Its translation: CASSFFQGDTEAFF.

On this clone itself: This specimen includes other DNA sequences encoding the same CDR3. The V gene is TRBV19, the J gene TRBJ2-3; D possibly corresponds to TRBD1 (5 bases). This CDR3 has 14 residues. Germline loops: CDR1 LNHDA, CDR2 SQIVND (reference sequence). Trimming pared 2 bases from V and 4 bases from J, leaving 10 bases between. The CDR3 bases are TGTGCCAGTAGTATACAGGGCGGCGCAGATACGCAGTATTTT. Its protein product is CASSIQGGADTQYF.

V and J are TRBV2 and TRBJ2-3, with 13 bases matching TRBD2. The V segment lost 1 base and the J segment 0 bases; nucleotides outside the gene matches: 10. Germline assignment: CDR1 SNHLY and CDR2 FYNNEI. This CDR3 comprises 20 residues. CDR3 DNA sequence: TGTGCCAGCAGTGAAGACCTGATTACTAGCGGGGGGGCTAGCACAGATACGCAGTATTTT. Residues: CASSEDLITSGGASTDTQYF.

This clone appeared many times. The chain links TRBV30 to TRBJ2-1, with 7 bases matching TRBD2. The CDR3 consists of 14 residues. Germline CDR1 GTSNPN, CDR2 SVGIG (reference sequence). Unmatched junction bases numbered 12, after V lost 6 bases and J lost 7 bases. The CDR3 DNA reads TGTGCCTGTTCTCAGCGGGGCCTAGGGAATGAGCAGTTCTTC. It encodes CACSQRGLGNEQFF.

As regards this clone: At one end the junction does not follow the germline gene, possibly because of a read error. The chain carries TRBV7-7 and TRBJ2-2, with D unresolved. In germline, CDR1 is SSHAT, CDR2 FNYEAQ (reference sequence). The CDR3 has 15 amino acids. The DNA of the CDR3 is TGTGCTAGCAGCTTAGCAGAGGCCGGGACCGGGGAGCTGTTTTTT. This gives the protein CASSLAEAGTGELFF. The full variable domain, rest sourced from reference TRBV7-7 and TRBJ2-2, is GAGVSQSPRYKVTKRGQDVTLRCDPISSHATLYWYQQALGQGPEFLTYFNYEAQPDKSGLPSDRFSAERPEGSISTLTIQRTEQRDSAMYRCASSLAEAGTGELFFGEGSRLTVL.

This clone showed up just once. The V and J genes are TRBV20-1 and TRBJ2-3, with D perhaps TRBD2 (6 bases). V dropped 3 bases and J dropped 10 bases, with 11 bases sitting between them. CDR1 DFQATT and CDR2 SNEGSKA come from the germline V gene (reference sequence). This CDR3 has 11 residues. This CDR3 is CSASMGTPQYF. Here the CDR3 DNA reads TGCAGTGCTAGCATGGGGACTCCGCAGTATTTT.

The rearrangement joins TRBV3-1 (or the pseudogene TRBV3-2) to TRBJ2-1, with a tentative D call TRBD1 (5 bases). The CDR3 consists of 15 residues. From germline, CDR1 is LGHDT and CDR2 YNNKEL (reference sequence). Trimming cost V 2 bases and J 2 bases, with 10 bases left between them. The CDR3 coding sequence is TGTGCCAGCAGCCAATACAGGAGCCCCTACAATGAGCAGTTCTTC. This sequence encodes CASSQYRSPYNEQFF.

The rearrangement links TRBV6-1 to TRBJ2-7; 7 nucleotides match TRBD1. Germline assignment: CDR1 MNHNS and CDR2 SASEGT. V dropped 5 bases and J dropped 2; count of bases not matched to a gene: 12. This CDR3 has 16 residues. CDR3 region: CASSQGPGQMPYEQYF. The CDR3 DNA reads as TGTGCCAGCAGTCAAGGGCCGGGACAGATGCCCTACGAGCAGTACTTC.

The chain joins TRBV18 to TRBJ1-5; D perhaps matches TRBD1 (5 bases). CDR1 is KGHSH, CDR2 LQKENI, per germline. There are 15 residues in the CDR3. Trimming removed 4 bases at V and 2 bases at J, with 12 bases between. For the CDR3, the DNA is TGTGCCAGCTCACTCCAGGGATTCGGCAATCAGCCCCAGCATTTT. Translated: CASSLQGFGNQPQHF. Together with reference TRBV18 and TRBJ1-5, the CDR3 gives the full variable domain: NAGVMQNPRHLVRRRGQEARLRCSPMKGHSHVYWYRQLPEEGLKFMVYLQKENIIDESGMPKERFSAEFPKEGPSILRIQQVVRGDSAAYFCASSLQGFGNQPQHFGDGTRLSIL.

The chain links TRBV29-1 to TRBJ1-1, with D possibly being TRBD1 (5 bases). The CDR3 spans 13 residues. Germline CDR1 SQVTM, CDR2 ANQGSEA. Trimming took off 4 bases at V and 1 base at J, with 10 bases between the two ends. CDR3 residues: CSVVVQANTEAFF. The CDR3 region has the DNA TGCAGCGTTGTAGTACAGGCGAACACTGAAGCTTTCTTT. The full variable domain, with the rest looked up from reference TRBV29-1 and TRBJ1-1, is SAVISQKPSRDICQRGTSLTIQCQVDSQVTMMFWYRQQPGQSLTLIATANQGSEATYESGFVIDKFPISRPNLTFSTLTVSNMSPEDSSIYLCSVVVQANTEAFFGQGTRLTVV.